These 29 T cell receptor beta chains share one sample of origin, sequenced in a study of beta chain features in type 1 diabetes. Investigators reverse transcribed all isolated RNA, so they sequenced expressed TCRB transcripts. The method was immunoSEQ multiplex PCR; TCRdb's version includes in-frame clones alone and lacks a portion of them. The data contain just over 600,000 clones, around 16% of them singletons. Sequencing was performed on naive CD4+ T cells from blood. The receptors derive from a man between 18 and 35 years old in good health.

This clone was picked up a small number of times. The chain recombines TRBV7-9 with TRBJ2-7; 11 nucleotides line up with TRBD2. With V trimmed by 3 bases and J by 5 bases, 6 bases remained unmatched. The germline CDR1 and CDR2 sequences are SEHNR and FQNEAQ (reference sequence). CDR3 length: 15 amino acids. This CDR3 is CASSFVAGGPNEQYF. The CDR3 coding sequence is TGTGCCAGCAGCTTCGTAGCGGGAGGGCCGAACGAGCAGTACTTC.

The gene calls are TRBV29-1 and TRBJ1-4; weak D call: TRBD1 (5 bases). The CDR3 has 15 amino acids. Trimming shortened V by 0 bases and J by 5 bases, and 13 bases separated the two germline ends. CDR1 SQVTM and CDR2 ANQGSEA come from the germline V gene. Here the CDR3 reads CSVEDWEGFNEKLFF. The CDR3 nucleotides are TGCAGCGTTGAAGATTGGGAGGGGTTCAATGAAAAACTGTTTTTT.

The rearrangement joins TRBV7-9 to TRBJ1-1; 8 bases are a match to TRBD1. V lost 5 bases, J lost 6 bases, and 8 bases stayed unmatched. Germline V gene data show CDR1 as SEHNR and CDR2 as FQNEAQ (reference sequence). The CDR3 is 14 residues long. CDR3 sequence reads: CASSIGQGPAEAFF. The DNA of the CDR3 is TGTGCCAGCAGCATAGGACAGGGTCCAGCTGAAGCTTTCTTT.

This chain's CDR3 is CASSFPVAGYTF. In DNA form, the CDR3 reads TGTGCCAGCAGTTTCCCGGTGGCTGGCTACACCTTC. This rearrangement joins TRBV28 to TRBJ1-2; D gene uncertain. The CDR3 spans 12 residues. The V end lost 3 bases, the J end lost 7 bases, and 9 bases lay between the germline ends. Germline-derived CDR1 and CDR2 are MDHEN and SYDVKM.

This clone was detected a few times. This CDR3 reads CASSQNLAGGITGELFF. The CDR3 bases are TGTGCCAGCAGCCAAAACCTAGCGGGGGGAATCACCGGGGAGCTGTTTTTT. The V call is TRBV9, the J call TRBJ2-2; TRBD2 matches at 11 bases. Germline CDR1 reads SGDLS; CDR2 reads YYNGEE. Losses at the gene ends were 4 bases for V and 4 bases for J; bases not matched to a gene: 9. This CDR3 region has 17 residues.

CDR3 DNA: TGTGCCAGCAGCGTTGGGGACAGGCTGAACACTGAAGCTTTCTTT. This encodes CASSVGDRLNTEAFF. The chain recombines TRBV9 with TRBJ1-1; 8 positions agree with TRBD1. The CDR3 spans 15 residues. The germline CDR1 and CDR2 sequences are SGDLS and YYNGEE. Losses at the gene ends were 2 bases for V and 0 bases for J; bases not matched to a gene: 3.

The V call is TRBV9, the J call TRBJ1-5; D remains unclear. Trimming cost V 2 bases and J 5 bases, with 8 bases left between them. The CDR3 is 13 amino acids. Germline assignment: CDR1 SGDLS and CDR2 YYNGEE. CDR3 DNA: TGTGCCAGCAGCGTCCGGTCAGATCAGCCCCAGCATTTT. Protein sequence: CASSVRSDQPQHF.

The CDR3 sequence: CASSYGFSGSTYEQYF. The DNA of the CDR3 is TGTGCCAGCAGTTACGGTTTCAGCGGGAGCACCTACGAGCAGTACTTC. The chain employs TRBV6-5 and TRBJ2-5; TRBD2 matches 8 bases. The J call may be incorrect, as the DNA end agrees better with TRBJ2-7. Germline V gene sequence: CDR1 MNHEY, CDR2 SVGAGI. This CDR3 comprises 16 residues.

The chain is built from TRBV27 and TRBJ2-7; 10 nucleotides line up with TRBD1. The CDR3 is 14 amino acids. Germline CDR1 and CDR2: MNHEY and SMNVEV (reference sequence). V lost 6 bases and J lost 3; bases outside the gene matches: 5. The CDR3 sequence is CASSRGQGIYEQYF. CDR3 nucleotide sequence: TGTGCCAGCAGCAGGGGACAGGGGATCTACGAGCAGTACTTC.

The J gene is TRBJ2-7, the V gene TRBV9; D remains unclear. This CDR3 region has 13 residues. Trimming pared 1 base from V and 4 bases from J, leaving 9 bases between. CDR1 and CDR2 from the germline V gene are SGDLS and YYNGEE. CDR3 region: CASSVMVGYEQYF. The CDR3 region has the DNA TGTGCCAGCAGCGTAATGGTGGGGTACGAGCAGTACTTC.

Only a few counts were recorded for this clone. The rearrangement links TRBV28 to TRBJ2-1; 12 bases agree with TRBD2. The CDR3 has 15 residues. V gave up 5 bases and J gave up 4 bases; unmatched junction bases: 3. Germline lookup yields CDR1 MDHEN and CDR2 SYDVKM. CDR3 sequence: CASSLAGGNYNEQFF. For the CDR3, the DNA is TGTGCCAGCAGTCTAGCGGGGGGGAATTACAATGAGCAGTTCTTC. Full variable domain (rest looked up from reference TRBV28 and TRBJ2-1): DVKVTQSSRYLVKRTGEKVFLECVQDMDHENMFWYRQDPGLGLRLIYFSYDVKMKEKGDIPEGYSVSREKKERFSLILESASTNQTSMYLCASSLAGGNYNEQFFGPGTRLTVL.

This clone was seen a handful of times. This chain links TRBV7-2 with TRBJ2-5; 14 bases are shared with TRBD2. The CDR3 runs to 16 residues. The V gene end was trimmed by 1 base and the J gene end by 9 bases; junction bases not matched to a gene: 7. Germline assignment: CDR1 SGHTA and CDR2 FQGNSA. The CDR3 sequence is CASSLEGLAGVRAQYF. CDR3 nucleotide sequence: TGTGCCAGCAGCTTAGAGGGACTAGCGGGGGTTCGGGCCCAGTACTTC.

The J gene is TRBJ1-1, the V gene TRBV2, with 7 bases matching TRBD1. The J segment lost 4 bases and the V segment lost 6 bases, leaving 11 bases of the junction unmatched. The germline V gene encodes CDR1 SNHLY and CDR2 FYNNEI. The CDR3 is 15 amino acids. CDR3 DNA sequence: TGTGCCAGCAGACTTATGACAGGGTCGGGCACTGAAGCTTTCTTT. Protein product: CASRLMTGSGTEAFF. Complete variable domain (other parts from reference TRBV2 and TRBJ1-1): EPEVTQTPSHQVTQMGQEVILRCVPISNHLYFYWYRQILGQKVEFLVSFYNNEISEKSEIFDDQFSVERPDGSNFTLKIRSTKLEDSAMYFCASRLMTGSGTEAFFGQGTRLTVV.

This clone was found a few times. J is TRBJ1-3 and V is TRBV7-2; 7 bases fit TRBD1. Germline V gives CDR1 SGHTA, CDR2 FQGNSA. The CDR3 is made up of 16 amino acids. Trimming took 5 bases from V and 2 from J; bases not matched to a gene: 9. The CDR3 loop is CASSVLGQQAGNTIYF. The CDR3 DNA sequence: TGTGCCAGCAGCGTTCTGGGACAGCAAGCTGGAAACACCATATATTTT.

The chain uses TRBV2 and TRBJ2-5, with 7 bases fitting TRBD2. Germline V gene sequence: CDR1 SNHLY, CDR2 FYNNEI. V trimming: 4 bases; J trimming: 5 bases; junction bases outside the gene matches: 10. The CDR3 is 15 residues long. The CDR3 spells CASSGLGGRRETQYF. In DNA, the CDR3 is TGTGCCAGCAGTGGACTGGGCGGGAGACGGGAGACCCAGTACTTC.

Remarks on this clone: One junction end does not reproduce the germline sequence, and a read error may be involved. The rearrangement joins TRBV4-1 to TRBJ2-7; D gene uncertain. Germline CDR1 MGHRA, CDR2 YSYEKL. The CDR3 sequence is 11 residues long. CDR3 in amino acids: CASSQWSYIHF. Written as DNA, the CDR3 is TGCGCCAGCAGCCAATGGTCCTACATACACTTC.

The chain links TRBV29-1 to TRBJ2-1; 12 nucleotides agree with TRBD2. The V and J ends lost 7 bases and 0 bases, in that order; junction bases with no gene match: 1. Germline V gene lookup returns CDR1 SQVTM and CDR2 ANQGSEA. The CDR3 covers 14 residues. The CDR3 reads CSATSGSSYNEQFF. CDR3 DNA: TGCAGCGCGACTAGCGGGAGCTCCTACAATGAGCAGTTCTTC.

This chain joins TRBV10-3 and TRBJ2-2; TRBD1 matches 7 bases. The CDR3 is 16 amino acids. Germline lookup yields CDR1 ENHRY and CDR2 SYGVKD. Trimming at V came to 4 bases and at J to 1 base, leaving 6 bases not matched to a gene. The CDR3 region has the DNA TGTGCCATCAGTGGACAGGGCCTAGTGAACACCGGGGAGCTGTTTTTT. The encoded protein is CAISGQGLVNTGELFF.

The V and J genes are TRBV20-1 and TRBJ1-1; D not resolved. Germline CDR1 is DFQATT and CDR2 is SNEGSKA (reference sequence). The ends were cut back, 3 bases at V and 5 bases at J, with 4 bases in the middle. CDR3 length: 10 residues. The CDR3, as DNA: TGCAGTGCTAGTAGGACTGAAGCTTTCTTT. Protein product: CSASRTEAFF.

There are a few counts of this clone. This chain's CDR3 is CASSLTGQGPDTQYF. CDR3 in DNA: TGTGCCAGCAGTTTAACGGGACAGGGGCCAGATACGCAGTATTTT. J is TRBJ2-3 and V is TRBV27, with 10 bases fitting TRBD1. The junction had 3 bases not matched to a gene; V was cut back by 2 bases and J by 4 bases. The germline gives CDR1 MNHEY, CDR2 SMNVEV (reference sequence). CDR3 length: 15 amino acids.

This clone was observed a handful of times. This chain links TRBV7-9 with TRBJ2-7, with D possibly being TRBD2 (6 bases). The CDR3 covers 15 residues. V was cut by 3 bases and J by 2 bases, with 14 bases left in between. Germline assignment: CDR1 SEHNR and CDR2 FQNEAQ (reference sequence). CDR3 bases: TGTGCCAGCAGCTTTGGGGGGACGGTAACCTACGAGCAGTACTTC. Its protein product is CASSFGGTVTYEQYF.

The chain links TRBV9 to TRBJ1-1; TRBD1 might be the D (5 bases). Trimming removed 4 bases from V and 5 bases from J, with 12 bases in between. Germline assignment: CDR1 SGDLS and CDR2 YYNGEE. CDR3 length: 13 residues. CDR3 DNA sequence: TGTGCCAGCAGCTTCTCCGGGGGGACTGAAGCTTTCTTT. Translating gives CASSFSGGTEAFF.

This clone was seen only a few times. CDR3 amino acids: CASSSTGGNEQFF. In DNA, the CDR3 is TGTGCCAGCAGTTCGACAGGGGGCAATGAGCAGTTCTTC. The V and J genes are TRBV27 and TRBJ2-1, with 9 bases that match TRBD1. The CDR3 consists of 13 residues. After removal of 4 bases from V and 6 bases from J, the junction contained 1 base not matched to a gene. Germline values: CDR1 MNHEY, CDR2 SMNVEV (reference sequence).

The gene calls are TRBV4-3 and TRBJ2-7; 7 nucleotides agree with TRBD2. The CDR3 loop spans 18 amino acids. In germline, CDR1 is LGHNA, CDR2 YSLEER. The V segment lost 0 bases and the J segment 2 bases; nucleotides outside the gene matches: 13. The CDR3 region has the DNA TGCGCCAGCAGCCAAGAGGGGGGGGGACGATCATTAGCCTACGAGCAGTACTTC. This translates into CASSQEGGGRSLAYEQYF.

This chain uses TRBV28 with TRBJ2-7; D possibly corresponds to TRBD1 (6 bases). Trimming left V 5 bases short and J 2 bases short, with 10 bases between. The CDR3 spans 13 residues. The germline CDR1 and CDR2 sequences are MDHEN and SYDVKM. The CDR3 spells CASSIRTAYEQYF. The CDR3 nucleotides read TGTGCCAGCAGTATCAGGACAGCCTACGAGCAGTACTTC.

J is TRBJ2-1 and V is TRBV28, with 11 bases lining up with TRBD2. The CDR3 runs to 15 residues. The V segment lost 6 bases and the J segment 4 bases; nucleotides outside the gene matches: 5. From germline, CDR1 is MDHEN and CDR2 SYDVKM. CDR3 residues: CASSETSGTYNEQFF. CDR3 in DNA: TGTGCCAGCAGCGAGACTAGCGGGACATACAATGAGCAGTTCTTC.

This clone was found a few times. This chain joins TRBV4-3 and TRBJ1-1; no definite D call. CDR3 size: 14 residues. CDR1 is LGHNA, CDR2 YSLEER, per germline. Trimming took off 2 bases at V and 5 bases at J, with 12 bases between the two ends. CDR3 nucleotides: TGCGCCAGCAGCCAACAGTACTCGGGGACTGAAGCTTTCTTT. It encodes CASSQQYSGTEAFF.

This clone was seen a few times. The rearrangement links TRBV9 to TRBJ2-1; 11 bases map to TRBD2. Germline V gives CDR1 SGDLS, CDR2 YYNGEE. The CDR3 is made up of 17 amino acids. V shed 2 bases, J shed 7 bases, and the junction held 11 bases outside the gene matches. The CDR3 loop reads CASSVIPVAGGMNEQFF. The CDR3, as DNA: TGTGCCAGCAGCGTGATACCCGTAGCGGGGGGGATGAATGAGCAGTTCTTC.

CDR3 sequence reads: CASSFSGARGDTQYF. The CDR3 DNA is TGTGCCAGCAGCTTTTCGGGGGCTCGAGGGGATACGCAGTATTTT. The chain joins TRBV11-2 to TRBJ2-3, with D perhaps given as TRBD1 or TRBD2 (6 bases each). The CDR3 totals 15 residues. CDR1 is SGHAT, CDR2 FQNNGV, per germline. Trimming removed 3 bases at V and 6 bases at J, with 16 bases between.